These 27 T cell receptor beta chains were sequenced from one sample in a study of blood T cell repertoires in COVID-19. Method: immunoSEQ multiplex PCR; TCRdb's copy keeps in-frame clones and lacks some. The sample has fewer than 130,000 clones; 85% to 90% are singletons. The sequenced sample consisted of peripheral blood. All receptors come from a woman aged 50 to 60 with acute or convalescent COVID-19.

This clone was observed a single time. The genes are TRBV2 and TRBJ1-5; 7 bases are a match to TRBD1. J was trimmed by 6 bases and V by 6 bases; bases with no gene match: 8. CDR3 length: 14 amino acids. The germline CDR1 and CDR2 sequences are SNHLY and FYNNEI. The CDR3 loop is CASRGQSSGQPQHF. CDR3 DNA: TGTGCCAGCAGGGGACAGAGCAGCGGTCAGCCCCAGCATTTT.

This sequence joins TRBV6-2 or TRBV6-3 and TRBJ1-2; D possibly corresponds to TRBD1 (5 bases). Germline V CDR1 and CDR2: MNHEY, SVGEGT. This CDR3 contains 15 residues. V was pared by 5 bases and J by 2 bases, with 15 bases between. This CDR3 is CASSPAVKGNYGYTF. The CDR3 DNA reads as TGTGCCAGCAGTCCCGCGGTGAAGGGGAACTATGGCTACACCTTC.

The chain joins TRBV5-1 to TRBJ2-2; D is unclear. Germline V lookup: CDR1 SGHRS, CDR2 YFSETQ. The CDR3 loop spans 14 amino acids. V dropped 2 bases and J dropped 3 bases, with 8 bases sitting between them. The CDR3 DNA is TGCGCCAGCAGCTTCCCCCTTCACACCGGGGAGCTGTTTTTT. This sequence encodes CASSFPLHTGELFF.

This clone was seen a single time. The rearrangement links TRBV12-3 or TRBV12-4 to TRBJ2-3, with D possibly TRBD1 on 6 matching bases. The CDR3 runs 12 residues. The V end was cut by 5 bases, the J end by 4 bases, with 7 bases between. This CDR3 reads CASSKGADTQYF. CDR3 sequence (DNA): TGTGCCAGCAGTAAGGGGGCAGATACGCAGTATTTT.

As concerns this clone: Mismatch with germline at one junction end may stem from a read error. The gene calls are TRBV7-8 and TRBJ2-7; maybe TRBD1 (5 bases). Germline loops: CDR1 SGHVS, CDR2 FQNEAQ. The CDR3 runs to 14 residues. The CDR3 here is CASTLFQGAYEQYF. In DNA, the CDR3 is TGTGCCAGCACCTTATTCCAGGGTGCCTACGAGCAGTACTTC.

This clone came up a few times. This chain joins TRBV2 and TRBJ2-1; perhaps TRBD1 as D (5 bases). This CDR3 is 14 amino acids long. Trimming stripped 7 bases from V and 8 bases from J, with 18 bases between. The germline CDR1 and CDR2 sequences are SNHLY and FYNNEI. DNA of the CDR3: TGTGCCAGCAAACTGGGGCGTAGCCGGGATGAGCAGTTCTTC. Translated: CASKLGRSRDEQFF.

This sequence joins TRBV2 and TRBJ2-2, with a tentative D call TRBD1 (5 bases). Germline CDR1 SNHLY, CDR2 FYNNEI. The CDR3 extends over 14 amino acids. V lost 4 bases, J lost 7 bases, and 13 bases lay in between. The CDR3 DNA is TGTGCCAGCAGTGCCTTAGGGGCTATCGGGGAGCTGTTTTTT. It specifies CASSALGAIGELFF.

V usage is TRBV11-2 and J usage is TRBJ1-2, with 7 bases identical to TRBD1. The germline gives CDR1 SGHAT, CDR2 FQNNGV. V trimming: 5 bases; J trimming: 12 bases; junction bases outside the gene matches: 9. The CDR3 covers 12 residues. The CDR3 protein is CASSPQDRRDTF. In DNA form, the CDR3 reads TGTGCCAGCAGCCCACAGGACAGGCGGGACACCTTC.

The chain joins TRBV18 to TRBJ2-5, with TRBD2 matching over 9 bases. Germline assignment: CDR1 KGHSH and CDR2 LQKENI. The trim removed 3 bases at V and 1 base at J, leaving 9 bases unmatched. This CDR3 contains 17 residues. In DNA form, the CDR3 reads TGTGCCAGCTCACCCAACCGACTAGCGGATTTCCAAGAGACCCAGTACTTC. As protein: CASSPNRLADFQETQYF.

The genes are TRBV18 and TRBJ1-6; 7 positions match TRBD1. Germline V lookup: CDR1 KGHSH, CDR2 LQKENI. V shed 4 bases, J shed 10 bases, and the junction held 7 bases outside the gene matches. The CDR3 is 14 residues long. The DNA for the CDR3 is TGTGCCAGCTCACGTGACAGGGTGGAATCACCCCTCCACTTT. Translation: CASSRDRVESPLHF.

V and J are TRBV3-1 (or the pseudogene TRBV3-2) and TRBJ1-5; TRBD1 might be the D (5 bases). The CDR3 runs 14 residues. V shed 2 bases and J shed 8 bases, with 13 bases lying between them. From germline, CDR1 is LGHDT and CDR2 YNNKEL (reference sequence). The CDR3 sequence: CASSQSQGLKPQHF. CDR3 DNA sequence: TGTGCCAGCAGCCAAAGCCAGGGTCTCAAGCCCCAGCATTTT.

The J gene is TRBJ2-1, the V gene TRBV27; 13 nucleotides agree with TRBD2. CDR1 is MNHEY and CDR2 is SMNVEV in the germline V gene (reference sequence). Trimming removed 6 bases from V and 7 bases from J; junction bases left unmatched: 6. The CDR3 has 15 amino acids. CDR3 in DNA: TGTGCCAGCAGCTCCGGGACTAGCGGGATGAATGAGCAGTTCTTC. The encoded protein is CASSSGTSGMNEQFF.

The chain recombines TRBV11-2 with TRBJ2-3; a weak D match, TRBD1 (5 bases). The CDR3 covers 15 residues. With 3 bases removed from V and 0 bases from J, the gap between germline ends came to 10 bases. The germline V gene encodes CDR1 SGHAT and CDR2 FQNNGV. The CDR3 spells CASSLGRPSTDTQYF. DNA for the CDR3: TGTGCCAGCAGCTTGGGGCGCCCTAGCACAGATACGCAGTATTTT.

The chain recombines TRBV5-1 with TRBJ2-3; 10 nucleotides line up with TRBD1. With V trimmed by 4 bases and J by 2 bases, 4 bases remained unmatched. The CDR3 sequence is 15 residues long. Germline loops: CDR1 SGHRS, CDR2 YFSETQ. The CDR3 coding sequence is TGCGCCAGCAGCAGGACAGGGGGATCCACAGATACGCAGTATTTT. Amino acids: CASSRTGGSTDTQYF. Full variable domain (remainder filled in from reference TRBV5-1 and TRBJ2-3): KAGVTQTPRYLIKTRGQQVTLSCSPISGHRSVSWYQQTPGQGLQFLFEYFSETQRNKGNFPGRFSGRQFSNSRSEMNVSTLELGDSALYLCASSRTGGSTDTQYFGPGTRLTVL.

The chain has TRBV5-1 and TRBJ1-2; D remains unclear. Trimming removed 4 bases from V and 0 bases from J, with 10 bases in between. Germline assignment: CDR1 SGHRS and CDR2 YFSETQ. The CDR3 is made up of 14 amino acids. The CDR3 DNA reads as TGCGCCAGCAGCCCGGACTTCCCTAACTATGGCTACACCTTC. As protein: CASSPDFPNYGYTF. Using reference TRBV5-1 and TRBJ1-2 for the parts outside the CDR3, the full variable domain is KAGVTQTPRYLIKTRGQQVTLSCSPISGHRSVSWYQQTPGQGLQFLFEYFSETQRNKGNFPGRFSGRQFSNSRSEMNVSTLELGDSALYLCASSPDFPNYGYTFGSGTRLTVV.

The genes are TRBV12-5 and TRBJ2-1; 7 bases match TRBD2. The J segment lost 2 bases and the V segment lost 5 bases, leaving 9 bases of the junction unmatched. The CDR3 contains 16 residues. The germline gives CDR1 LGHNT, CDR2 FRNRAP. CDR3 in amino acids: CASGRERLAAYNEQFF. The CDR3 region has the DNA TGTGCTAGTGGTCGAGAACGACTAGCTGCCTACAATGAGCAGTTCTTC.

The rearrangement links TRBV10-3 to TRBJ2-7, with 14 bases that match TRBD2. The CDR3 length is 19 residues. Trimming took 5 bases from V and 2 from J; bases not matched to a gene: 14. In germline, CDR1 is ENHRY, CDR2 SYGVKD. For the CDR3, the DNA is TGTGCCATCAGTAAAGGGACTAGCGGGAGTCTGACTCATCCCTACGAGCAGTACTTC. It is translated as CAISKGTSGSLTHPYEQYF.

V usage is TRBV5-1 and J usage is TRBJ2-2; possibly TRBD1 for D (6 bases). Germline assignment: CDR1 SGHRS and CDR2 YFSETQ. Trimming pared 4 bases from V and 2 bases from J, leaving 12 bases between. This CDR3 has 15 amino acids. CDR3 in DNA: TGCGCCAGCAGCGAGGGGACACCAAACACCGGGGAGCTGTTTTTT. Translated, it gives CASSEGTPNTGELFF.

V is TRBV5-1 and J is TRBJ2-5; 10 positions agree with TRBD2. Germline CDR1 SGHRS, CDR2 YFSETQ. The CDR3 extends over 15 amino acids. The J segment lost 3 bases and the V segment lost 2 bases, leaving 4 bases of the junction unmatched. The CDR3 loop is CASSFTSGIKETQYF. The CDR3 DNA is TGCGCCAGCAGCTTTACTAGCGGGATAAAAGAGACCCAGTACTTC.

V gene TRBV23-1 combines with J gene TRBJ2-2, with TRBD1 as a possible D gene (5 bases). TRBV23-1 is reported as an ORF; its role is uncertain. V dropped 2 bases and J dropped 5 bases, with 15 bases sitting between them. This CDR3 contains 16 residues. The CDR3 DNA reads TGCGCCAGCAGTCAAGTAATCCAGGGTCGAACCGGGGAGCTGTTTTTT. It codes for CASSQVIQGRTGELFF.

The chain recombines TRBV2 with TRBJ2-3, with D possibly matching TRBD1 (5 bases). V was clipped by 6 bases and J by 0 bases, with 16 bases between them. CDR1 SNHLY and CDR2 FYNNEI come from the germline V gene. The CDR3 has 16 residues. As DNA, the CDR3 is TGTGCCAGCAGAGGGGAACTAACCTCTAGCACAGATACGCAGTATTTT. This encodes CASRGELTSSTDTQYF.

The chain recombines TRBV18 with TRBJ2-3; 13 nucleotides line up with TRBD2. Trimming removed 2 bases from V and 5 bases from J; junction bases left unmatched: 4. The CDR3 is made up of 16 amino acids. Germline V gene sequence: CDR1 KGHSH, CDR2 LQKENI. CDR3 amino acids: CASSPTSGRAGDTQYF. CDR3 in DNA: TGTGCCAGCTCACCAACTAGCGGGAGGGCCGGAGATACGCAGTATTTT.

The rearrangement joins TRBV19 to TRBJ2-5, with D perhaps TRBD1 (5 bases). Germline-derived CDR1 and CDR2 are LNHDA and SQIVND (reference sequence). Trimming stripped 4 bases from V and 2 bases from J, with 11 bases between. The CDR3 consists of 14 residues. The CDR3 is CASSTFGQQETQYF. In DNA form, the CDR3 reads TGTGCCAGTAGTACGTTCGGACAACAAGAGACCCAGTACTTC.

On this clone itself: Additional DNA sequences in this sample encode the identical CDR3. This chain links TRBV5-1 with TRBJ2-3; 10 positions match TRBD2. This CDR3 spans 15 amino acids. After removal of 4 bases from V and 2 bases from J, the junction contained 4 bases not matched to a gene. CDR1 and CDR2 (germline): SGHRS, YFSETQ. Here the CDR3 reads CASSLSGGTTDTQYF. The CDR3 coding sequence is TGCGCCAGCAGCCTTAGCGGGGGGACCACAGATACGCAGTATTTT.

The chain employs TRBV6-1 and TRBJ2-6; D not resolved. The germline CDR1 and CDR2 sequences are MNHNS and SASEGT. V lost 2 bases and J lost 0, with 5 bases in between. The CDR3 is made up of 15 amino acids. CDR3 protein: CASSESDSGANVLTF. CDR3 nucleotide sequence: TGTGCCAGCAGTGAAAGCGACTCTGGGGCCAACGTCCTGACTTTC.

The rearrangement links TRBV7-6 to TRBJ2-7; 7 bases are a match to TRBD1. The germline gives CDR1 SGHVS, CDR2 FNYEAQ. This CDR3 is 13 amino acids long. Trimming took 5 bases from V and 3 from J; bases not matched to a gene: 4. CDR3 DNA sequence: TGTGCCAGCAGCCAGGGGGTTATCTACGAGCAGTACTTC. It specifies CASSQGVIYEQYF.

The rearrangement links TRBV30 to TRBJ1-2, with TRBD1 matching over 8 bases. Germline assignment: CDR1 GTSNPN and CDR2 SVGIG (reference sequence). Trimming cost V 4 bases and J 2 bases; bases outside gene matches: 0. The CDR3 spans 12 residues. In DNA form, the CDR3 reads TGTGCCTGGACAGGGGGCAACTATGGCTACACCTTC. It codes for CAWTGGNYGYTF.